The 31 T cell receptor beta chains reported below all come from one sample, sequenced in a study of blood T cell repertoires in COVID-19 (TCRdb year 2020). The library was generated by the immunoSEQ multiplex PCR assay. TCRdb's version of the immuneACCESS table is confined to in-frame rearrangements and falls short of the full clone set. An unresolved V gene accounts for under half of the shortfall where checked; the remainder is of unknown origin. The sample yields over 85,000 clones; 75% to 90% were counted once. The top ten hold roughly a sixth of the sample. The sample consisted of peripheral blood. These receptors all stem from a woman over 75 with acute or convalescent COVID-19.

V and J are TRBV9 and TRBJ1-4; TRBD1 aligns across 8 bases. Trimming at V came to 2 bases and at J to 8 bases, leaving 5 bases not matched to a gene. The CDR3 runs 14 residues. Germline lookup yields CDR1 SGDLS and CDR2 YYNGEE. CDR3 residues: CASSVTGAGEKLFF. The CDR3 DNA reads as TGTGCCAGCAGCGTGACAGGGGCGGGGGAAAAACTGTTTTTT.

This chain links TRBV6-2 or TRBV6-3 with TRBJ2-7; no definite D call. Germline-derived CDR1 and CDR2 are MNHEY and SVGEGT. Trimming removed 5 bases from V and 0 bases from J, with 2 bases in between. This CDR3 is built from 11 residues. The CDR3 coding sequence is TGTGCCAGCAGTCGCTCCTACGAGCAGTACTTC. Protein product: CASSRSYEQYF.

The V call is TRBV5-1, the J call TRBJ2-2; D uncertain. The CDR3 is made up of 12 amino acids. V lost 5 bases and J 6 bases, leaving 8 bases between the germline ends. CDR1 and CDR2 from the germline V gene are SGHRS and YFSETQ. This CDR3 reads CASSVIAGELFF. As DNA, the CDR3 is TGCGCCAGCAGTGTAATAGCCGGGGAGCTGTTTTTT.

V usage is TRBV5-6 and J usage is TRBJ1-5; 8 nucleotides line up with TRBD1. J lost 7 bases, V lost 1 base, and 4 bases had no gene match. This CDR3 has 14 amino acids. Per germline, CDR1 SGHDT and CDR2 YYEEEE. The CDR3 loop is CASSLNRGDQPQHF. DNA of the CDR3: TGTGCCAGCAGCTTGAACAGGGGGGACCAGCCCCAGCATTTT.

This chain links TRBV9 with TRBJ2-5; no reliable D call. CDR3 length: 14 residues. CDR1 and CDR2 (germline): SGDLS, YYNGEE. Trimming removed 3 bases from V and 5 bases from J, with 14 bases in between. CDR3 coding DNA: TGTGCCAGCAGCGCGAGGAGCCCTTGGGAGACCCAGTACTTC. Amino acid sequence: CASSARSPWETQYF.

The chain couples TRBV9 to TRBJ2-1; 10 bases agree with TRBD2. Per the germline V gene, CDR1 is SGDLS and CDR2 is YYNGEE. The CDR3 extends over 15 amino acids. Unmatched junction bases numbered 3, after V lost 0 bases and J lost 6 bases. In DNA form, the CDR3 reads TGTGCCAGCAGCGTAGAGGGACTAGCGTCCAATGAGCAGTTCTTC. Protein product: CASSVEGLASNEQFF.

The chain recombines TRBV18 with TRBJ2-5; weak D call: TRBD2 (6 bases). This CDR3 is built from 14 residues. Germline V lookup: CDR1 KGHSH, CDR2 LQKENI. Trimming cost V 6 bases and J 5 bases, with 16 bases left between them. CDR3 in DNA: TGTGCCAGCTCCCCGACTAGGACTAAGGAGACCCAGTACTTC. Its translation is CASSPTRTKETQYF. Combining the CDR3 with reference TRBV18 and TRBJ2-5 gives the whole variable domain NAGVMQNPRHLVRRRGQEARLRCSPMKGHSHVYWYRQLPEEGLKFMVYLQKENIIDESGMPKERFSAEFPKEGPSILRIQQVVRGDSAAYFCASSPTRTKETQYFGPGTRLLVL.

V is TRBV11-3 and J is TRBJ1-3, with 9 bases lining up with TRBD1. The CDR3 spans 14 residues. After removal of 3 bases from V and 9 bases from J, the junction contained 6 bases not matched to a gene. Germline V CDR1 and CDR2: SGHNT, YENEEA. The CDR3 loop reads CASSFGTGRATIYF. Here the CDR3 DNA reads TGTGCCAGCAGCTTCGGGACAGGGAGGGCCACCATATATTTT. Full variable domain (missing parts from reference TRBV11-3 and TRBJ1-3): EAGVVQSPRYKIIEKKQPVAFWCNPISGHNTLYWYLQNLGQGPELLIRYENEEAVDDSQLPKDRFSAERLKGVDSTLKIQPAELGDSAVYLCASSFGTGRATIYFGEGSWLTVV.

The CDR3 DNA follows: TGTGCCAGCAGTGAGGGTTACAGTTCAACTAATGAAAAACTGTTTTTT. Its protein product is CASSEGYSSTNEKLFF. The V call is TRBV25-1, the J call TRBJ1-4, with D uncertain. CDR1 and CDR2 from the germline V gene are MGHDK and SYGVNS. This CDR3 is 16 amino acids long. Trimming left V 3 bases short and J 0 bases short, with 11 bases between.

This clone has just a few counts. V usage is TRBV7-6 and J usage is TRBJ2-3, with TRBD1 as a possible D gene (7 bases). CDR1 SGHVS and CDR2 FNYEAQ come from the germline V gene. V lost 1 base and J lost 3, with 11 bases in between. This CDR3 comprises 15 residues. This CDR3 reads CASSLGGTDTDTQYF. The CDR3 nucleotides read TGTGCCAGCAGCTTAGGCGGGACAGATACAGATACGCAGTATTTT.

This clone turned up a few times. The gene calls are TRBV27 and TRBJ1-1; D might be TRBD1 (5 bases). This CDR3 is built from 12 residues. The ends were cut back, 6 bases at V and 1 base at J, with 6 bases in the middle. The V gene's germline CDR1 is MNHEY and CDR2 SMNVEV (reference sequence). The CDR3 DNA sequence: TGTGCCAGCAGCGACAGGAACACTGAAGCTTTCTTT. It specifies CASSDRNTEAFF.

The chain combines TRBV7-9 with TRBJ2-2; TRBD1 matches at 8 bases. V was clipped by 3 bases and J by 7 bases; unmatched bases: 7. This CDR3 is 15 amino acids long. The germline V gene has CDR1 SEHNR and CDR2 FQNEAQ (reference sequence). The CDR3 DNA follows: TGTGCCAGCAGCTTGCCAGGGGGCGCGAGCGGGGAGCTGTTTTTT. Encoded protein: CASSLPGGASGELFF.

The rearrangement links TRBV29-1 to TRBJ1-3; 8 bases align to TRBD1. Germline-derived CDR1 and CDR2 are SQVTM and ANQGSEA. The CDR3 has 14 amino acids. After removal of 7 bases from V and 6 bases from J, the junction contained 11 bases not matched to a gene. In nucleotides, the CDR3 is TGCAGCGAATGCCAGGGGGCGAGTGTAAACACCATATATTTT. It codes for CSECQGASVNTIYF.

This clone came up once. The junction does not match germline at one end; this may be a read error. The J gene is TRBJ1-1, the V gene TRBV3-1 (or the pseudogene TRBV3-2); no reliable D call. Germline V CDR1 and CDR2: LGHDT, YNNKEL (reference sequence). The CDR3 consists of 14 residues. Here the CDR3 reads CASSKEAGNAEAFF. Written as DNA, the CDR3 is TGTGCCAGCAGCAAGGAGGCTGGGAACGCTGAAGCTTTCTTT.

The chain has TRBV6-5 and TRBJ2-7; 7 bases fit TRBD1. Germline V gene sequence: CDR1 MNHEY, CDR2 SVGAGI. With V trimmed by 5 bases and J by 6 bases, 10 bases remained unmatched. The CDR3 runs to 14 residues. The CDR3 loop reads CASSLTGTALEQYF. The CDR3 region has the DNA TGTGCCAGCAGTCTAACCGGGACAGCTCTCGAGCAGTACTTC.

The chain links TRBV24-1 to TRBJ1-5; D not resolved. Germline values: CDR1 KGHDR, CDR2 SFDVKD. Trimming removed 2 bases from V and 9 bases from J, with 7 bases in between. The CDR3 length is 12 residues. The CDR3 sequence: CATSDSAGPQHF. DNA for the CDR3: TGTGCCACCAGTGATTCCGCGGGGCCCCAGCATTTT.

The chain is built from TRBV27 and TRBJ1-2, with a tentative D call TRBD1 (5 bases). Trimming pared 4 bases from V and 0 bases from J, leaving 6 bases between. Germline lookup yields CDR1 MNHEY and CDR2 SMNVEV (reference sequence). CDR3 length equals 13 residues. The chain's CDR3 is CASSSQANYGYTF. CDR3 DNA sequence: TGTGCCAGCAGTTCACAGGCTAACTATGGCTACACCTTC.

The chain carries TRBV7-3 and TRBJ1-2, with 12 bases identical to TRBD1. The CDR3 has 18 amino acids. The germline CDR1 and CDR2 sequences are SGHTA and FQGTGA. V trimming: 6 bases; J trimming: 2 bases; junction bases outside the gene matches: 13. The CDR3 region is CASRQPPGQGAPNYGYTF. Written as DNA, the CDR3 is TGTGCCAGCAGACAACCACCGGGACAGGGGGCCCCAAACTATGGCTACACCTTC.

This CDR3 reads CASSSLTGVHSYEQYF. The CDR3 coding sequence is TGTGCCAGCAGTTCACTGACAGGGGTCCACTCCTACGAGCAGTACTTC. V is TRBV27 and J is TRBJ2-7; 8 bases map to TRBD1. Germline V gene lookup returns CDR1 MNHEY and CDR2 SMNVEV (reference sequence). The V gene end was trimmed by 4 bases and the J gene end by 0 bases; junction bases not matched to a gene: 8. CDR3 length equals 16 residues.

This clone was seen only once. This rearrangement joins TRBV10-3 to TRBJ1-4, with 9 positions matching TRBD1. The CDR3 runs 14 residues. The V and J ends lost 6 bases and 3 bases, in that order; junction bases with no gene match: 2. Germline CDR1 ENHRY, CDR2 SYGVKD. The DNA of the CDR3 is TGTGCCATCAGACAGGGGGCAGCTAATGAAAAACTGTTTTTT. This gives the protein CAIRQGAANEKLFF.

The chain recombines TRBV2 with TRBJ2-3, with 12 bases aligning to TRBD2. The CDR3 totals 15 residues. CDR1 SNHLY and CDR2 FYNNEI come from the germline V gene. Trimming cost V 6 bases and J 3 bases; bases outside gene matches: 4. The DNA of the CDR3 is TGTGCCAGCAGGACACTAGCGGGGGGTACAGATACGCAGTATTTT. Its translation is CASRTLAGGTDTQYF.

The chain carries TRBV3-1 (or the pseudogene TRBV3-2) and TRBJ2-1; the match to TRBD2 covers 8 bases. The CDR3 extends over 16 amino acids. V dropped 3 bases and J dropped 2; count of bases not matched to a gene: 6. Germline V CDR1 and CDR2: LGHDT, YNNKEL (reference sequence). The CDR3 sequence: CASSHPRGGPYNEQFF. Written as DNA, the CDR3 is TGTGCCAGCAGCCATCCCCGGGGGGGACCCTACAATGAGCAGTTCTTC.

This chain links TRBV28 with TRBJ1-2; 7 nucleotides agree with TRBD1. Looked up from germline, CDR1 is MDHEN and CDR2 is SYDVKM. The CDR3 is 13 residues long. V lost 8 bases and J lost 0; bases outside the gene matches: 3. The CDR3 loop is CASGTDSNYGYTF. Here the CDR3 DNA reads TGTGCCAGCGGGACAGACTCTAACTATGGCTACACCTTC.

The chain's CDR3 is CASNPRHPYNEQFF. CDR3 nucleotides: TGTGCCAGCAACCCGCGGCACCCCTACAATGAGCAGTTCTTC. The genes are TRBV6-5 and TRBJ2-1; no definite D call. Looked up from germline, CDR1 is MNHEY and CDR2 is SVGAGI. The CDR3 length is 14 residues. V gave up 7 bases and J gave up 2 bases, with 12 bases separating them.

This sequence joins TRBV4-1 and TRBJ1-2; a possible D gene is TRBD1 (6 bases). CDR3 length: 15 amino acids. With 4 bases removed from V and 1 base from J, the gap between germline ends came to 13 bases. CDR1 and CDR2 from the germline V gene are MGHRA and YSYEKL. The CDR3 DNA reads as TGCGCCAGCAGCCCCTCGGACAGTATTAACTATGGCTACACCTTC. This encodes CASSPSDSINYGYTF.

The chain is built from TRBV6-5 and TRBJ1-2; 9 bases are a match to TRBD1. CDR1 and CDR2 (germline): MNHEY, SVGAGI. This CDR3 is 14 amino acids long. V was clipped by 5 bases and J by 7 bases; unmatched bases: 8. For the CDR3, the DNA is TGTGCCAGCAGTAACAGGGGGCCCCGTGGTGGCTACACCTTC. Residues: CASSNRGPRGGYTF.

The rearrangement links TRBV5-4 to TRBJ2-1, with TRBD1 matching 7 bases. CDR1 is SGHNT and CDR2 is YYREEE in the germline V gene (reference sequence). V lost 1 base, J lost 3 bases, and 13 bases stayed unmatched. CDR3 length equals 18 residues. CDR3 loop: CASSLPGWDSELYNEQFF. The CDR3 region has the DNA TGTGCCAGCAGCTTGCCCGGGTGGGACAGCGAACTCTACAATGAGCAGTTCTTC. Variable domain in full (rest from reference TRBV5-4 and TRBJ2-1): ETGVTQSPTHLIKTRGQQVTLRCSSQSGHNTVSWYQQALGQGPQFIFQYYREEENGRGNFPPRFSGLQFPNYSSELNVNALELDDSALYLCASSLPGWDSELYNEQFFGPGTRLTVL.

Concerning this clone itself: One end of the junction is discordant with germline, which a read error may explain. This chain connects TRBV10-3 to TRBJ2-7; D may be TRBD2 (5 bases). The CDR3 has 13 residues. Germline CDR1 and CDR2: ENHRY and SYGVKD. The CDR3 bases are TGTGCCATCAGTGAGTCGAATGGGAGAACCCCTTCCTTC. The encoded protein is CAISESNGRTPSF.

The CDR3 DNA reads TGTGCCAGCTGGGGGCACACAGATACGCAGTATTTT. Encoded protein: CASWGHTDTQYF. V usage is TRBV11-3 and J usage is TRBJ2-3; the D gene is possibly TRBD1 (6 bases). CDR1 and CDR2 (germline): SGHNT, YENEEA. Trimming removed 8 bases from V and 2 bases from J, with 8 bases in between. The CDR3 consists of 12 residues.

A single count supports this clone. The genes are TRBV6-5 and TRBJ2-5, with 7 bases that match TRBD1. V was pared by 4 bases and J by 5 bases, with 7 bases of the junction left unmatched. From germline, CDR1 is MNHEY and CDR2 SVGAGI. The length of the CDR3 is 14 residues. As DNA, the CDR3 is TGTGCCAGCAGTTTAGGGGGCGCATACGAGACCCAGTACTTC. Protein product: CASSLGGAYETQYF.

This clone appeared once. The junction shows a germline mismatch at one end, possibly a read error. The chain combines TRBV12-3 or TRBV12-4 with TRBJ2-7, with D maybe TRBD1 (5 bases). The length of the CDR3 is 12 residues. CDR3 residues: CASSLEGYGQYF. The CDR3, as DNA: TGTGCCAGCAGTTTAGAGGGGTACGGGCAGTACTTC.